The rows below give T cell receptor beta chains drawn from one sample of a study of regulatory dendritic cells for organ transplantation. Profiled with immunoSEQ multiplex PCR; TCRdb holds only in-frame clones, not every one. The sample shows 9,500 to 15,000 clones, 75% to 80% of them seen only once. Their antigens remain unidentified. The sequenced sample consisted of naive CD8+ T cells from blood cultured with regulatory dendritic cells. Receptors were obtained from a human donor in good health. CDR3s include the opening cysteine and the closing phenylalanine or tryptophan.

v_call cdr3_aa
TRBV7-7 CASSLPGLAGGYEQYF
TRBV5-1 CASREGLAGGDTQYF
TRBV4-3 CASSQGYGGYTF
TRBV27 CASSLSVRGFFQPQHF
TRBV4-1 CASSHPKQGAGGETQYF
TRBV19 CASSGGMDTQYF
TRBV15 CATSRGLAGSTDTQYF
TRBV4-3 CASSPGIQYSGNTIYF
TRBV6-1 CASSAQTVLSAYNEQFF
TRBV2 CASSRQGARDQPQHF
TRBV15 CATSRDLGRGASYEQYF
TRBV12-5 CASGLVQGNTGELFF
TRBV10-1 CASSERGRDTGELFF
TRBV9 CASSIDKNTEAFF
TRBV2 CASSEMGQGYNEQFF
TRBV14 CASSQSGQGWVRYEQYF
TRBV9 CASSAGKTEAFF
TRBV7-9 CASDRGNYEQYF
TRBV5-8 CASSLAVSGYNEQFF
TRBV7-6 CASSPPLGGLNEQFF
TRBV19 CASSMGGQVGSEQYF
TRBV5-4 CASSLQGYGYTF
TRBV6-1 CASSDGAGFSNQPQHF
TRBV4-1 CASSRETGVVEQYF
TRBV21-1 CAIQYLDRAVTGELFF
TRBV5-6 CASSLVPGGPKDTQYF
TRBV10-3 CAISESAGGKETQYF
TRBV10-3 CAISGTGSERPDTQYF
TRBV9 CASSVGDRGITNEKLFF
TRBV4-1 CASSQRVGELFF
TRBV7-9 CASSSGGSGGIYGYTF
TRBV10-3 CATLLAGGSDTQYF
TRBV4-1 CASSQVGAEAFF